This T cell receptor beta chain derives from a study of T-cell reconstitution after alpha-beta-depleted transplantation in children (TCRdb year 2016). For context, the study as a whole: Using TCR repertoire profiling, the study followed T-cell immune reconstitution in a quantitative way in children after TCRalphabeta/CD19-depleted allogeneic hematopoietic cell transplantation.

The library was prepared using PCR. Sequencing was performed on an Illumina HiSeq 2500. TCR libraries were prepared with molecular barcoding, using unique molecular identifiers to normalize TCRbeta repertoire quantification. The public reads were quality trimmed at Q25 with fastp and then assembled into clones with MiXCR by TCRdb, keeping productive beta chains. Entries that share a CDR3 protein sequence are merged under the most common genes and DNA. In this sample the table shows 600,000 to 800,000 distinct CDR3 sequences, about 12% of which occur a single time. Of the sample, around 0.76% falls within the top ten clones. What the authors observed across the whole study: Over the following months the frequencies of hyperexpanded clones went down, and after one year T-cell counts and TCRbeta diversity were mostly credited to newly produced T cells. Apparently early alphabetaT-cell count recovery about two months after transplant reportedly relied on only several hundred rapidly expanded clones derived from non-depleted graft cells. In some patients, high TCRbeta diversity at day 60 was attributed to recipient T cells and intrathymic progenitors that had survived conditioning.

This specimen's treatment or condition label, per the study, means: allogeneic hematopoietic cell transplantation with graft depleted of TCRalphabeta T cells and CD19 B cells. The transplant recipients were children given TCRalphabeta/CD19-depleted allogeneic hematopoietic cell grafts. This clonotype has ten or more counts. Its antigen is not yet known. Per-base qualities were not stored, and no clone one base away is much larger. The germline V gene sets CDR1 to ENHRY and CDR2 to SYGVKD. Trimming at the junction amounts to 3 bases on V and 5 bases on J, and the germline ends lie 17 bases apart. Reading from cysteine to phenylalanine, the CDR3 counts 15 amino acids. The retained sequence is limited to the CDR3, 45 bases, with the frame set at the first base.

Recombination joined TRBV10-3 with TRBJ2-7; the D segment cannot be called with confidence. The sample in question was PBMCs, obtained before TCRalphabeta/CD19-depleted stem cell transplant. The sequence was obtained from a girl aged 2 to 9 with congenital amegakaryocytic thrombocytopenia, due to receive a stem cell transplant. The sequence in DNA is TGTGCCATCAGTGACCCGCTTGGGGTTTCCAACGAGCAGTACTTC. It specifies CAISDPLGVSNEQYF.